This is a list of T cell receptor beta chains from one sample in a study of cytomegalovirus exposure and HLA in healthy donors. Sequencing used immunoSEQ multiplex PCR; TCRdb keeps in-frame clones, though not all of them. The profile shows about 150,000 clones, over 80% of them singletons. Sequencing used PBMCs. The receptor set was obtained from a male donor in good health and CMV-seronegative. CDR3s include the opening cysteine and the closing phenylalanine or tryptophan. D genes are given only for firm matches. Only part of the rows carry a size: once, few, many, or a class if the clone is expanded.

CDR3: CSVETGTGAGEQYF
DNA: TGCAGCGTTGAAACCGGGACAGGGGCCGGCGAGCAGTACTTC
V: TRBV29-1
D: TRBD1
size: NA
J: TRBJ2-7

CDR3: CASSIRNDRSFEQYF
DNA: TGTGCCAGTAGTATAAGGAACGACAGGTCCTTCGAGCAGTACTTC
V: TRBV19
D: NA
size: NA
J: TRBJ2-7

CDR3: CASSLRVPSYEQYF
DNA: TGTGCCAGCAGCCTCAGGGTTCCCTCCTACGAGCAGTACTTC
V: TRBV28
D: NA
size: few
J: TRBJ2-7

CDR3: CASSISANTGELFF
DNA: TGTGCCAGTAGTATCAGCGCGAACACCGGGGAGCTGTTTTTT
V: TRBV19
D: NA
size: once
J: TRBJ2-2

CDR3: CASSLEGRPYEQYF
DNA: TGTGCCAGCAGTTTAGAGGGTAGACCCTACGAGCAGTACTTC
V: TRBV28
D: NA
size: NA
J: TRBJ2-7

CDR3: CASSQDLLLASTDTQYF
DNA: TGTGCCAGCAGCCAGGATCTACTGCTAGCCTCCACAGATACGCAGTATTTT
V: TRBV4-2
D: NA
size: NA
J: TRBJ2-3

CDR3: CASRLREAFF
DNA: TGTGCCAGCAGACTCCGGGAAGCTTTCTTT
V: TRBV6-1
D: NA
size: once
J: TRBJ1-1

CDR3: CASSHLVAGGGNEQFF
DNA: TGTGCCAGCAGCCACCTGGTAGCGGGGGGAGGGAATGAGCAGTTCTTC
V: TRBV4-2
D: TRBD2
size: NA
J: TRBJ2-1

CDR3: CASSLGVREGLPYEQYF
DNA: TGTGCCAGCAGCTTAGGGGTGCGGGAGGGACTACCCTACGAGCAGTACTTC
V: TRBV7-9
D: TRBD2
size: NA
J: TRBJ2-7

CDR3: CASSFGLGNTIYF
DNA: TGTGCCAGCAGCTTCGGTCTCGGAAACACCATATATTTT
V: TRBV11-2
D: NA
size: NA
J: TRBJ1-3

CDR3: CATSRAARGFRQPQHF
DNA: TGTGCCACCAGCAGAGCCGCCAGGGGGTTTCGTCAGCCCCAGCATTTT
V: TRBV15
D: TRBD1
size: once
J: TRBJ1-5

CDR3: CASSSPEGLAGAYNEQFF
DNA: TGTGCCAGCAGCTCACCCGAGGGACTAGCGGGGGCCTACAATGAGCAGTTCTTC
V: TRBV11-2
D: TRBD2
size: NA
J: TRBJ2-1

CDR3: CASSLLIAGASVHEQFF
DNA: TGCGCCAGCAGCTTGTTGATAGCGGGAGCGTCAGTCCATGAGCAGTTCTTC
V: TRBV5-1
D: TRBD2
size: NA
J: TRBJ2-1

CDR3: CASSQLQGAKQFF
DNA: TGTGCCAGCAGCCAATTACAGGGGGCCAAGCAGTTCTTC
V: TRBV4-2
D: TRBD1
size: NA
J: TRBJ2-1

CDR3: CASSLGGTADRRYGYTF
DNA: TGTGCCAGCAGCTTAGGGGGGACAGCCGACCGACGCTATGGCTACACCTTC
V: TRBV13
D: TRBD1
size: NA
J: TRBJ1-2

CDR3: CASSLGRGPTDTQYF
DNA: TGTGCCAGCAGCTTAGGTAGGGGTCCTACAGATACGCAGTATTTT
V: TRBV7-3
D: NA
size: few
J: TRBJ2-3

CDR3: CASSAAVGGTATGELFF
DNA: TGTGCCAGCAGCGCCGCGGTCGGGGGGACTGCCACCGGGGAGCTGTTTTTT
V: TRBV9
D: TRBD2
size: NA
J: TRBJ2-2

CDR3: CASSMWGLLGLSYTF
DNA: TGTGCCAGTAGTATGTGGGGGCTTTTGGGGTTGAGCTACACCTTC
V: TRBV19
D: NA
size: NA
J: TRBJ1-2

CDR3: CASSQKGYEQYF
DNA: TGTGCCAGCAGCCAGAAGGGGTACGAGCAGTACTTC
V: TRBV28
D: NA
size: NA
J: TRBJ2-7

CDR3: CASSEYDSLGTDTQYF
DNA: TGTGCCAGCAGTGAATATGACAGTCTAGGCACAGATACGCAGTATTTT
V: TRBV25-1
D: NA
size: NA
J: TRBJ2-3

CDR3: CASSLASDYNEQFF
DNA: TGTGCCAGCAGCTTGGCCAGCGACTACAATGAGCAGTTCTTC
V: TRBV5-4
D: NA
size: NA
J: TRBJ2-1

CDR3: CASMEQGSINEQFF
DNA: TGTGCCAGCATGGAACAGGGAAGTATAAATGAGCAGTTCTTC
V: TRBV28
D: NA
size: NA
J: TRBJ2-1

CDR3: CASSSDRGPYNEQFF
DNA: TGTGCCAGCAGCTCGGACAGGGGGCCCTACAATGAGCAGTTCTTC
V: TRBV5-5
D: TRBD1
size: NA
J: TRBJ2-1

CDR3: CASSFRGTEAFF
DNA: TGTGCCAGCAGCTTTAGAGGCACTGAAGCTTTCTTT
V: TRBV16
D: NA
size: NA
J: TRBJ1-1

CDR3: CASSQVQEELFF
DNA: TGCGCCAGCAGCCAAGTTCAGGAGGAGCTGTTTTTT
V: TRBV4-1
D: NA
size: once
J: TRBJ2-2

CDR3: CASSLAPWGAGDSYNEQFF
DNA: TGCGCCAGCAGCTTGGCCCCGTGGGGGGCGGGAGACTCCTACAATGAGCAGTTCTTC
V: TRBV5-1
D: NA
size: NA
J: TRBJ2-1

CDR3: CASLRLATSYEQYF
DNA: TGCGCCAGCCTTAGACTAGCTACTTCCTACGAGCAGTACTTC
V: TRBV10-1
D: TRBD2
size: once
J: TRBJ2-7

CDR3: CASSLGAGNTEAFF
DNA: TGTGCCAGCAGCTTGGGAGCAGGGAACACTGAAGCTTTCTTT
V: TRBV7-3
D: NA
size: NA
J: TRBJ1-1

CDR3: CASSSVPGGNEQFF
DNA: TGTGCCAGCAGCTCTGTCCCGGGGGGGAATGAGCAGTTCTTC
V: TRBV9
D: TRBD2
size: NA
J: TRBJ2-1